The clone carrying this T cell receptor beta chain was detected ten times or more. The V and J ends lost 1 base and 6 bases, in that order; junction bases with no gene match: 2. The length of the CDR3 is 15 residues. Germline lookup yields CDR1 MGHRA and CDR2 YSYEKL. This sample is part of a study of T cells after yellow fever vaccination. TCRdb itself ran the 5' RACE reads through MiXCR, one entry per CDR3 protein. The sample lists approximately 58,000 distinct CDR3 sequences, about 5.6% seen once, with around a third in the top ten. This rearrangement joins TRBV4-1 to TRBJ2-2; 10 bases map to TRBD1. Here the sequenced sample was PBMCs, either bulk or a sorted T-cell subset (CD4+, CD8+, memory, or dextramer-sorted; not recorded which), taken on the day of the yellow fever booster vaccination. This receptor was obtained from a man younger than 35 who received the YFV17D yellow fever vaccine. The CDR3 is CASSQGTGGPGELFF. CDR3 sequence (DNA): TGCGCCAGCAGCCAAGGGACAGGGGGACCCGGGGAGCTGTTTTTT.